This T cell receptor beta chain was obtained from a study of cytotoxic CD8 clonotypes in ibrutinib-treated CLL. Sequencing used immunoSEQ multiplex PCR; TCRdb keeps in-frame clones, though not all of them. In the table there are 300,000 or so clones, roughly two thirds of which are singletons. Investigators sourced about 2 micrograms of genomic DNA from cryopreserved PBMCs for TCR beta libraries. This CDR3 is built from 14 residues. In germline, CDR1 is MNHEY, CDR2 SMNVEV (reference sequence). V gave up 3 bases and J gave up 4 bases; unmatched junction bases: 2. Sequenced material: PBMCs, taken after 36 months of ibrutinib treatment. The chain combines TRBV27 with TRBJ2-1; 8 positions match TRBD2. The receptor was derived from a human donor with chronic lymphocytic leukemia. CDR3 sequence: CASSFSGAYNEQFF. The DNA for the CDR3 is TGTGCCAGCAGTTTTAGCGGGGCATACAATGAGCAGTTCTTC.